The rows below give T cell receptor beta chains drawn from one sample of a study of T cells in Graves' hyperthyroidism and ophthalmopathy. Each CDR3 protein gets one entry after TCRdb re-called the multiplex PCR reads with MiXCR. The sample carries approximately 520,000 distinct CDR3 sequences, roughly a quarter recorded once. The sequenced sample consisted of blood. The receptors originated from a woman aged 30 to 39 with Graves' ophthalmopathy. Both conserved end residues are part of each CDR3.

J gene: TRBJ1-1
V gene: TRBV6-1
CDR3 protein: CASKQGDISAEAFF

J gene: TRBJ2-7
V gene: TRBV6-2/TRBV6-3
CDR3 protein: CASSYTRSEQYF

J gene: TRBJ2-5
V gene: TRBV2
CDR3 protein: CASSEAGGGRETQYF

J gene: TRBJ2-7
V gene: TRBV2
CDR3 protein: CASTWARDYEQYF

J gene: TRBJ2-7
V gene: TRBV12-3/TRBV12-4
CDR3 protein: CASRPPTEEQYF

J gene: TRBJ1-5
V gene: TRBV6-1
CDR3 protein: CASTLTGSNQPQHF

J gene: TRBJ2-6
V gene: TRBV5-1
CDR3 protein: CASSLELLWRSSGANVLTF

J gene: TRBJ1-5
V gene: TRBV6-1
CDR3 protein: CASSVGRVAGQPQHF

J gene: TRBJ1-1
V gene: TRBV5-1
CDR3 protein: CASSLRAGNTEAFF

J gene: TRBJ1-1
V gene: TRBV6-2/TRBV6-3
CDR3 protein: CASSPRTSEAFF

J gene: TRBJ2-4
V gene: TRBV6-2/TRBV6-3
CDR3 protein: CASSYSAAAIQYF

J gene: TRBJ1-2
V gene: TRBV7-9
CDR3 protein: CASSLATVNGYTF

J gene: TRBJ2-4
V gene: TRBV2
CDR3 protein: CASRKDSIFPKNIQYF

J gene: TRBJ1-2
V gene: TRBV12-3/TRBV12-4
CDR3 protein: CASSFRDRRGYGYTF

J gene: TRBJ2-5
V gene: TRBV20-1
CDR3 protein: CSARNGLAVQETQYF

J gene: TRBJ1-1
V gene: TRBV4-1
CDR3 protein: CASTRGMVAFF

J gene: TRBJ2-2
V gene: TRBV29-1
CDR3 protein: CIVPDRGTGELFF

J gene: TRBJ1-3
V gene: TRBV7-2
CDR3 protein: CASSPRGVSGNTIYF

J gene: TRBJ1-5
V gene: TRBV12-3/TRBV12-4
CDR3 protein: CASRPNRAGQPQHF

J gene: TRBJ2-5
V gene: TRBV4-3
CDR3 protein: CASSQDPGPETQYF

J gene: TRBJ2-5
V gene: TRBV18
CDR3 protein: CASSLMDGRQETQYF

J gene: TRBJ1-5
V gene: TRBV29-1
CDR3 protein: CSVRTGGGGNQPQHF

J gene: TRBJ1-4
V gene: TRBV2
CDR3 protein: CASAEEIRINEKLFF

J gene: TRBJ2-2
V gene: TRBV5-1
CDR3 protein: CASTVPQGTGELFF

J gene: TRBJ1-1
V gene: TRBV11-2
CDR3 protein: CASRRQRGLVEAFF

J gene: TRBJ2-1
V gene: TRBV4-2
CDR3 protein: CASSPKDRGNEQFF

J gene: TRBJ2-7
V gene: TRBV14
CDR3 protein: CASSLRGPTYEQYF

J gene: TRBJ2-7
V gene: TRBV6-5
CDR3 protein: CASSYSIQGFGEQYF

J gene: TRBJ2-7
V gene: TRBV7-9
CDR3 protein: CASSLENQFYEQYF